Sequencing of this T cell receptor beta chain was carried out in a study of technical replicates of blood from a few donors (dated 2017 in TCRdb). In the case of this clone: It has no known antigen specificity. No qualities accompany the bases; no much larger clone lies one base away.

Library method: the immunoSEQ multiplex PCR assay. In its TCRdb copy, this immuneACCESS table keeps in-frame sequences only and misses some clones. Where compared with another copy, unresolved V genes explain less than half of these, and the others have no known cause. This sample has 75,000 to 100,000 clones in its table, and about 94% of those were observed once. Around 0.22% of the sample rests with the top ten. The CDR3 runs 15 amino acids, cysteine and phenylalanine included. The entry retains the CDR3 DNA only, 45 bases that are in frame from base 1. CDR1 and CDR2 are drawn from the germline V gene: SGHVS, FQNEAQ. The germline ends are 17 bases apart after V is trimmed by 4 bases and J by 4 bases.

Sample: T cells isolated from PBMCs. This clonotype was sampled from a human donor in good health. The chain joins TRBV7-8 to TRBJ2-7; a weak D assignment points to TRBD2 (5 bases agree). This receptor carries the CDR3 CASSYPRVRPYEQYF. The DNA sequence reads TGTGCCAGCAGCTACCCGCGGGTCAGGCCTTACGAGCAGTACTTC.